This is a list of T cell receptor beta chains from one sample in a study of glioma-infiltrating T cells. A single record per CDR3 protein comes from TCRdb applying MiXCR to the multiplex PCR reads. This sample has 150,000 to 200,000 distinct CDR3 sequences, with approximately 30% found just once. Sequencing was carried out using glioma tissue, nonneoplastic brain tissue, or PBMCs (not recorded which). The origin of the receptors is a human donor with low-grade glioma or glioblastoma, undergoing nonglioma brain surgery, or in good health (not recorded which). The CDR3 runs from the conserved cysteine through the conserved F or W. The order of the fields is clone size, D gene, J gene, V gene, CDR3 DNA, CDR3 protein. D genes are given only for firm matches. The size field is filled for only some rows; it gives once, few, many or a size class.

clone_size: NA; d_call: TRBD1; j_call: TRBJ2-4; v_call: TRBV7-2; cdr3_nt: TGTGCCAGCAGCGGACAGGGGGCGAAAAACATTCAGTACTTC; cdr3_aa: CASSGQGAKNIQYF
clone_size: few; d_call: NA; j_call: TRBJ2-2; v_call: TRBV18; cdr3_nt: TGTGCCAGCTCACCGCGGAGGAACACCGGGGAGCTGTTTTTT; cdr3_aa: CASSPRRNTGELFF
clone_size: many; d_call: NA; j_call: TRBJ2-7; v_call: TRBV20-1; cdr3_nt: TGCAGTGCTAGAGCCGCAGCCGGCCGGTCGTCCTACGAGCAGTACTTC; cdr3_aa: CSARAAAGRSSYEQYF
clone_size: NA; d_call: NA; j_call: TRBJ2-5; v_call: TRBV30; cdr3_nt: TGTGCCTGGGGGACCGGGGAGACCCAGTACTTC; cdr3_aa: CAWGTGETQYF
clone_size: many; d_call: NA; j_call: TRBJ1-5; v_call: TRBV27; cdr3_nt: TGTGCCAGCAGCAATTTCAGGGACAGCAATCAGCCCCAGCATTTT; cdr3_aa: CASSNFRDSNQPQHF
clone_size: many; d_call: TRBD1; j_call: TRBJ2-1; v_call: TRBV6-1; cdr3_nt: TGTGCCAGCAGCCGAGACAGGGCCTATGAGCAGTTCTTC; cdr3_aa: CASSRDRAYEQFF
clone_size: NA; d_call: NA; j_call: TRBJ2-1; v_call: TRBV5-4; cdr3_nt: TGTGCCAGCAGCCGGGTCCTAGGGTCCTACAATGAGCAGTTCTTC; cdr3_aa: CASSRVLGSYNEQFF
clone_size: NA; d_call: TRBD2; j_call: TRBJ2-3; v_call: TRBV7-9; cdr3_nt: TGTGCCAGCACGAAAGCGGGACTAGCGGAAAACACAGATACGCAGTATTTT; cdr3_aa: CASTKAGLAENTDTQYF
clone_size: many; d_call: TRBD2; j_call: TRBJ2-3; v_call: TRBV7-8; cdr3_nt: TGTGCCAGCAGCGTGGGACTAGCGGGAGAGAACATTTGGTCGGATACGCAGTATTTT; cdr3_aa: CASSVGLAGENIWSDTQYF
clone_size: few; d_call: TRBD1; j_call: TRBJ2-7; v_call: TRBV29-1; cdr3_nt: TGCAGCGTACGGTACGGGACAGAGAGTTCCTACGAGCAGTACTTC; cdr3_aa: CSVRYGTESSYEQYF
clone_size: NA; d_call: NA; j_call: TRBJ1-6; v_call: TRBV10-2; cdr3_nt: TGCGCCAGCAGGCGGGACGGTTATCCACCCCTCCACTTT; cdr3_aa: CASRRDGYPPLHF
clone_size: NA; d_call: TRBD2; j_call: TRBJ2-7; v_call: TRBV6-1; cdr3_nt: TGTGCCATCATCGGGGGGACTAGCTCTTCCTACGAGCAGTACTTC; cdr3_aa: CAIIGGTSSSYEQYF
clone_size: many; d_call: TRBD2; j_call: TRBJ2-1; v_call: TRBV6-2/TRBV6-3; cdr3_nt: TGTGCCAGCAGTTCGGGACTAGCGGCCCCCTACAATGAGCAGTTCTTC; cdr3_aa: CASSSGLAAPYNEQFF
clone_size: many; d_call: TRBD2; j_call: TRBJ2-5; v_call: TRBV5-1; cdr3_nt: TGCGCCAGCAGCTTGAACTATCTAGCGGGAGCCGGAGAGACCCAGTACTTC; cdr3_aa: CASSLNYLAGAGETQYF
clone_size: many; d_call: TRBD1; j_call: TRBJ1-4; v_call: TRBV15; cdr3_nt: TGTGCCACCAGCAGAGATCGACAGGGGCGAAAACTGTTTTTT; cdr3_aa: CATSRDRQGRKLFF
clone_size: NA; d_call: NA; j_call: TRBJ2-7; v_call: TRBV7-9; cdr3_nt: TGTGCCAGCAGCCCCCAGGGCCACGAGCAGTACTTC; cdr3_aa: CASSPQGHEQYF
clone_size: few; d_call: NA; j_call: TRBJ2-5; v_call: TRBV4-3; cdr3_nt: TGCGCCAGCAGCCAAGGACAGTACCAAGAGACCCAGTACTTC; cdr3_aa: CASSQGQYQETQYF
clone_size: many; d_call: NA; j_call: TRBJ2-7; v_call: TRBV7-6; cdr3_nt: TGTGCCAGCAGCTCTACCCGCTACGAGCAGTACTTC; cdr3_aa: CASSSTRYEQYF
clone_size: NA; d_call: NA; j_call: TRBJ1-6; v_call: TRBV4-2; cdr3_nt: TGTGCCAGTAGCCTTCGACAGGTTCGAGGATCACCCCTCCACTTT; cdr3_aa: CASSLRQVRGSPLHF
clone_size: few; d_call: NA; j_call: TRBJ2-4; v_call: TRBV4-3; cdr3_nt: TGCGCCAGCAGCCAAGATTGGCCAACCACGGACATTCAGTACTTC; cdr3_aa: CASSQDWPTTDIQYF
clone_size: many; d_call: NA; j_call: TRBJ2-1; v_call: TRBV20-1; cdr3_nt: TGCAGTGCTACCAGCGGATTCTACAATGAGCAGTTCTTC; cdr3_aa: CSATSGFYNEQFF
clone_size: many; d_call: NA; j_call: TRBJ2-7; v_call: TRBV28; cdr3_nt: TGTGCCAGCAGCCCGGGACTTGACTCCTACGAGCAGTACTTC; cdr3_aa: CASSPGLDSYEQYF
clone_size: many; d_call: TRBD2; j_call: TRBJ2-3; v_call: TRBV6-1; cdr3_nt: TGTGCCAGCAGGGCTAGCGGGAGTACAGATACGCAGTATTTT; cdr3_aa: CASRASGSTDTQYF
clone_size: many; d_call: NA; j_call: TRBJ2-1; v_call: TRBV3-1; cdr3_nt: TGTGCCAGCAGCCCCTTAAGCAATGAGCAGTTCTTC; cdr3_aa: CASSPLSNEQFF
clone_size: many; d_call: TRBD1; j_call: TRBJ1-1; v_call: TRBV6-1; cdr3_nt: TGTGCCAGCAGTCTCTACAGGGGAGGGAGCACTGAAGCTTTCTTT; cdr3_aa: CASSLYRGGSTEAFF
clone_size: many; d_call: NA; j_call: TRBJ2-3; v_call: TRBV20-1; cdr3_nt: TGCAGTGCTAGAGGCGGGGCTAGCGGCACAGATACGCAGTATTTT; cdr3_aa: CSARGGASGTDTQYF
clone_size: NA; d_call: NA; j_call: TRBJ1-1; v_call: TRBV7-2; cdr3_nt: TGTGCCAGCACCTTAGATTACAGGGAGAACACTGAAGCTTTCTTC; cdr3_aa: CASTLDYRENTEAFF
clone_size: NA; d_call: NA; j_call: TRBJ2-2; v_call: TRBV19; cdr3_nt: TGTGCCAGTCGACGGACAGCTAACACCGGGGAGCTGTTTTTT; cdr3_aa: CASRRTANTGELFF
clone_size: NA; d_call: NA; j_call: TRBJ2-3; v_call: TRBV27; cdr3_nt: TGTGCCAGCAGTTTATGTCTAGCGTTCCGAGATACTCAGTATTTT; cdr3_aa: CASSLCLAFRDTQYF